This TCR beta chain emerged from a study of T cells in localized non-small cell lung cancer. General study points: A raised T cell density in blood coincided with lengthier overall survival. Median detection of top 100 tumor clones in adjacent lung was roughly 61 clones.

The V end lost 8 bases, the J end lost 2 bases, and 14 bases lay between the germline ends. The germline CDR1 and CDR2 sequences are SGHTA and FQGNSA. CDR3 length equals 14 residues. Points on this clone: Its antigen is not identified.

Data came from immunoSEQ multiplex PCR; TCRdb stores just in-frame clones and leaves some out. The data show some 19,000 clones, about 89% seen once. This receptor was obtained from a male donor aged 60 or over with stage I squamous cell lung carcinoma. Sequenced material: peripheral blood, taken before any cancer treatment. The rearrangement uses TRBV7-2 and TRBJ2-3; D possibly uses TRBD1 or TRBD2 (6 bases each). The CDR3 sequence: CASQMGGYTDTQYF. The CDR3 DNA is TGTGCCAGCCAAATGGGGGGCTACACAGATACGCAGTATTTT.